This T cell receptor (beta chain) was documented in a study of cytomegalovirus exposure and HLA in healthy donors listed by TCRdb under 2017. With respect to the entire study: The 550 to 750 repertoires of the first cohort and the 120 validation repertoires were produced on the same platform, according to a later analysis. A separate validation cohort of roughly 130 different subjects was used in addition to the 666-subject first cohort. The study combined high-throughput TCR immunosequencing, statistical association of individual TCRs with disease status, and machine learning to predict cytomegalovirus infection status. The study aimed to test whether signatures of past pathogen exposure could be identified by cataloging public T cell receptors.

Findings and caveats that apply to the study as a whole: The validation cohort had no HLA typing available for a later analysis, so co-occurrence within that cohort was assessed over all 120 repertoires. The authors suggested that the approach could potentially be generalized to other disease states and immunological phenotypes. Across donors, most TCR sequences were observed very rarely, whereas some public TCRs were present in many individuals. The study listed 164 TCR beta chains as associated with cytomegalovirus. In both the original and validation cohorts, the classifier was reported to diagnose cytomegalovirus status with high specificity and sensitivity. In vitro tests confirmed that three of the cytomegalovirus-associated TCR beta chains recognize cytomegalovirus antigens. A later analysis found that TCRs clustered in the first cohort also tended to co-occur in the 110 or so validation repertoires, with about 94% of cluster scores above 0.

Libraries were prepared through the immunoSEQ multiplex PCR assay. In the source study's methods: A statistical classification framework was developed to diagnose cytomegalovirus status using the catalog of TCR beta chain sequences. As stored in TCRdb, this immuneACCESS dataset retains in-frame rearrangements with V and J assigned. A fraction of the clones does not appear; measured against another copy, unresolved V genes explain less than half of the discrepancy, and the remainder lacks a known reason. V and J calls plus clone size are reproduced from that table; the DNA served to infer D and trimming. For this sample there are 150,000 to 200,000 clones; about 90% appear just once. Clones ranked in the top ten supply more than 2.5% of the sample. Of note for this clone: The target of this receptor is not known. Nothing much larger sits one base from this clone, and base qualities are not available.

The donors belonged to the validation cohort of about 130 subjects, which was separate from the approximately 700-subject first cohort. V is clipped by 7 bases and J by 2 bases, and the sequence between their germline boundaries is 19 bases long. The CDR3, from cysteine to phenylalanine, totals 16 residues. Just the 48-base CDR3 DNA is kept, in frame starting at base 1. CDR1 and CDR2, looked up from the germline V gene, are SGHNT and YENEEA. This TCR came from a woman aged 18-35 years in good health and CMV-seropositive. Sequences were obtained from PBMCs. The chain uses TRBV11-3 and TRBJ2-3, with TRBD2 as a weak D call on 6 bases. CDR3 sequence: CASILREGGFTDTQYF. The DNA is TGTGCCAGCATCCTCCGAGAGGGAGGTTTCACAGATACGCAGTATTTT.